The TCR beta chain described here comes from a study of identical twins. General observations from the study: Carriage of fewer insertions was seen in abundant cord blood beta clonotypes, whereas memory repertoires showed none. Twins shared out-of-frame alpha sequences with excess low generation probability.

The length of the CDR3 is 14 residues. Trimming at V came to 7 bases and at J to 3 bases, leaving 9 bases not matched to a gene. TCRdb reanalysed the 5' RACE reads using MiXCR and keeps one entry per CDR3 protein. Of approximately 470,000 distinct CDR3 sequences listed, 13% to 15% are singletons. This clonotype was seen more than once but under ten times. Its matching antigen is unknown. The same sample was also used in a study of yellow fever vaccine responses in identical twins. As that study records: Each twin's T cell response to the vaccine was reported to look partly convergent and partly personalized.

What was sequenced was CD4+ T cells sorted from blood. This TCR derives from a woman aged 18-29 years in good health. V and J are TRBV12-3 or TRBV12-4 and TRBJ2-7; 7 nucleotides line up with TRBD1. Here the CDR3 DNA reads TGTGCCAGCACCCCACGGGACAGTTTCTACGAGCAGTACTTC. This codes for CASTPRDSFYEQYF.